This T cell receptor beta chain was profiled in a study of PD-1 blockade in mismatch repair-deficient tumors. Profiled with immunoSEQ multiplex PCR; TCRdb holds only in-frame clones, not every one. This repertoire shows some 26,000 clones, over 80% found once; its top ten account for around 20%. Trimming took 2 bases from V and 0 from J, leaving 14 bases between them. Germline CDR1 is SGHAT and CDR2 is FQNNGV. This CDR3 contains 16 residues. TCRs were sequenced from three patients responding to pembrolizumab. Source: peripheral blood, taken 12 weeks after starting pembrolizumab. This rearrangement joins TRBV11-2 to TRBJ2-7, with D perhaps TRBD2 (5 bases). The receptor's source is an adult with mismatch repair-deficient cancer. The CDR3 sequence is CASSLTSAGVSYEQYF. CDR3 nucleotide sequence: TGTGCCAGCAGCTTAACCTCTGCCGGGGTCTCCTACGAGCAGTACTTC.